One and the same sample provided the 16 T cell receptor beta chains below, sequenced in a study of blood T cell repertoires in COVID-19. Profiled with immunoSEQ multiplex PCR; TCRdb holds only in-frame clones, not every one. This sample yields more than 80,000 clones, of which about 70% are seen a single time; about 22% belongs to the top ten. The sample was peripheral blood. The receptors originated from a woman aged 55-69 years in a cohort sampled during active or convalescent COVID-19.

The chain couples TRBV7-9 to TRBJ2-7; TRBD1 matches at 7 bases. J lost 3 bases, V lost 5 bases, and 16 bases had no gene match. Germline V lookup: CDR1 SEHNR, CDR2 FQNEAQ (reference sequence). The CDR3 runs to 17 residues. For the CDR3, the DNA is TGTGCCAGCAGCGCGTACACCTCGAGACAGGGTGTCTACGAGCAGTACTTC. The encoded protein is CASSAYTSRQGVYEQYF.

This clone was observed a few times. The genes are TRBV30 and TRBJ1-6, with a tentative D call TRBD1 (5 bases). Trimming removed 2 bases at V and 6 bases at J, with 8 bases between. Germline V gives CDR1 GTSNPN, CDR2 SVGIG (reference sequence). The CDR3 runs 13 residues. The chain's CDR3 is CAWSSQGNSPLHF. CDR3 in DNA: TGTGCCTGGAGTTCGCAGGGTAATTCACCCCTCCACTTT. Filled out from reference TRBV30 and TRBJ1-6, the complete variable domain reads SQTIHQWPATLVQPVGSPLSLECTVEGTSNPNLYWYRQAAGRGLQLLFYSVGIGQISSEVPQNLSASRPQDRQFILSSKKLLLSDSGFYLCAWSSQGNSPLHFGNGTRLTVT.

The chain uses TRBV11-1 and TRBJ2-3; 7 positions agree with TRBD1. The CDR3 runs 14 residues. Per the germline V gene, CDR1 is SGHAT and CDR2 is FQDESV (reference sequence). The trim removed 5 bases at V and 4 bases at J, leaving 6 bases unmatched. Written as DNA, the CDR3 is TGTGCCAGCAGCCACAGGGGTCGGCCAGATACGCAGTATTTT. As protein: CASSHRGRPDTQYF.

This clone has just a few counts. The chain carries TRBV10-1 and TRBJ2-1; D might be TRBD2 (7 bases). Looked up from germline, CDR1 is WNHNN and CDR2 is SYGVQD (reference sequence). Trimming took off 5 bases at V and 7 bases at J, with 18 bases between the two ends. This CDR3 has 15 residues. CDR3 DNA sequence: TGCGCCAGCAGTCTGGGGGGGGCGAAGGAAAATGAGCAGTTCTTC. Its protein is CASSLGGAKENEQFF.

V usage is TRBV6-5 and J usage is TRBJ2-3; 8 nucleotides match TRBD1. Germline loops: CDR1 MNHEY, CDR2 SVGAGI. CDR3 length equals 13 residues. V was pared by 11 bases and J by 5 bases, with 9 bases of the junction left unmatched. The DNA for the CDR3 is TGTGCCGTGGAGGGACAGGTCATAGATACGCAGTATTTT. Its protein is CAVEGQVIDTQYF.

The rearrangement joins TRBV19 to TRBJ1-1, with 10 bases matching TRBD1. This CDR3 has 15 amino acids. Germline assignment: CDR1 LNHDA and CDR2 SQIVND (reference sequence). With V trimmed by 5 bases and J by 4 bases, 7 bases remained unmatched. The chain's CDR3 is CASSLRTGGITEAFF. In nucleotides, the CDR3 is TGTGCCAGTAGTCTGAGGACAGGGGGAATCACTGAAGCTTTCTTT.

This chain connects TRBV24-1 to TRBJ1-1; 7 bases agree with TRBD1. After removal of 4 bases from V and 1 base from J, the junction contained 5 bases not matched to a gene. Germline V lookup: CDR1 KGHDR, CDR2 SFDVKD. This CDR3 has 15 amino acids. CDR3 nucleotide sequence: TGTGCCACCAGTGAAGGGACAGTGGGGAACACTGAAGCTTTCTTT. Its protein is CATSEGTVGNTEAFF.

The V gene is TRBV4-2, the J gene TRBJ2-7; 11 positions agree with TRBD2. The CDR3 has 16 residues. In germline, CDR1 is LGHNA, CDR2 YNFKEQ. J was trimmed by 4 bases and V by 6 bases; bases with no gene match: 11. The CDR3 reads CASRQTLAGGPYEQYF. CDR3 coding DNA: TGTGCCAGCAGACAAACCTTAGCGGGGGGGCCATACGAGCAGTACTTC.

This clone appeared a few times. The chain recombines TRBV7-3 with TRBJ2-6; D is uncertain. Germline V gene lookup returns CDR1 SGHTA and CDR2 FQGTGA. The CDR3 covers 16 residues. The germline V and J ends were trimmed by 2 bases and 0 bases, with 8 bases remaining between them. The CDR3 bases are TGTGCCAGCAGCTTAGAACGGGTCTCTGGGGCCAACGTCCTGACTTTC. This gives the protein CASSLERVSGANVLTF.

This clone was counted only a few times. The V and J genes are TRBV5-1 and TRBJ1-1, with D perhaps TRBD1 (5 bases). The CDR3 extends over 15 amino acids. The ends were cut back, 0 bases at V and 4 bases at J, with 13 bases in the middle. From germline, CDR1 is SGHRS and CDR2 YFSETQ. In DNA, the CDR3 is TGCGCCAGCAGCTTGGATGGCCGCGGGGGCACTGAAGCTTTCTTT. It specifies CASSLDGRGGTEAFF.

The V call is TRBV5-6, the J call TRBJ2-3; D gene uncertain. Germline lookup yields CDR1 SGHDT and CDR2 YYEEEE. The CDR3 is 11 amino acids. Trimming cost V 8 bases and J 3 bases, with 7 bases left between them. CDR3 loop: CASSLTDTQYF. In nucleotides, the CDR3 is TGTGCCAGTTCTTTAACAGATACGCAGTATTTT.

Only a few counts were recorded for this clone. The V and J genes are TRBV28 and TRBJ1-6; D ambiguous. The germline V and J ends were trimmed by 3 bases and 7 bases, with 7 bases remaining between them. Looked up from germline, CDR1 is MDHEN and CDR2 is SYDVKM. The CDR3 runs to 13 residues. In nucleotides, the CDR3 is TGTGCCAGCAGTTTGTCCCAGAATTCACCCCTCCACTTT. Its translation is CASSLSQNSPLHF.

The CDR3 coding sequence is TGTGCCAGCACCCATGACACCTTCTACGAGCAGTACTTC. Translating it yields CASTHDTFYEQYF. The chain recombines TRBV2 with TRBJ2-7; D not certain. V shed 7 bases and J shed 3 bases, with 13 bases lying between them. Looked up from germline, CDR1 is SNHLY and CDR2 is FYNNEI. CDR3 size: 13 residues.

J is TRBJ1-2 and V is TRBV25-1, with D unclear. The V end lost 5 bases, the J end lost 7 bases, and 14 bases lay between the germline ends. The CDR3 runs 13 residues. CDR1 and CDR2 (germline): MGHDK, SYGVNS. In nucleotides, the CDR3 is TGTGCCAGCAGTCCCGACGGAGGTAGTGGCTACACCTTC. Translation gives CASSPDGGSGYTF.

The rearrangement uses TRBV4-1 and TRBJ2-1; 12 nucleotides line up with TRBD2. V lost 1 base and J lost 3; bases outside the gene matches: 1. The length of the CDR3 is 16 residues. The germline gives CDR1 MGHRA, CDR2 YSYEKL. DNA for the CDR3: TGCGCCAGCAGCCAAGGGACTAGCGGGGTCTACAATGAGCAGTTCTTC. The encoded protein is CASSQGTSGVYNEQFF.

This clone has a count of ten or more. The V gene is TRBV3-1 (or the pseudogene TRBV3-2), the J gene TRBJ2-1, with 13 bases fitting TRBD2. The CDR3 consists of 16 residues. The trim removed 2 bases at V and 4 bases at J, leaving 2 bases unmatched. Germline V gives CDR1 LGHDT, CDR2 YNNKEL (reference sequence). The CDR3 coding sequence is TGTGCCAGCAGCCAAACTAGCGGGGGGGATTACAATGAGCAGTTCTTC. Its protein product is CASSQTSGGDYNEQFF.